Sequencing of this TCR beta chain was carried out in a study of T cell clonotyping in hematopoietic cell transplantation. Study-level points and caveats: Few recipient clonotypes overlapped donors; over 97% were de novo at given depth. Recipient TCR diversity dropped after transplant; expanded clonotypes rose from day 30 to 180. Higher Inverse Simpson Index values in graft donor and pretransplant recipient predicted broader posttransplant TCR diversity.

Data came from immunoSEQ multiplex PCR; TCRdb stores just in-frame clones and leaves some out. The data contain about 16,000 clones, more than 70% of them seen just once; the ten biggest clones take up more than 3.5%. This clone was found once. Its antigen remains unknown. In germline, CDR1 is SGHVS, CDR2 FQNEAQ. Deletions cut 5 bases from V and 1 base from J, with 14 bases between. This CDR3 has 15 amino acids. The specimen comprised PBMCs, sampled 100 days after allogeneic stem cell transplant. This sequence joins TRBV7-8 and TRBJ1-1; D is possibly TRBD1 (6 bases). This TCR was sampled from a male patient aged 60-69 years who had an allogeneic stem cell transplant from a related donor, so the T cells may come from the graft donor. Some clones in this sample may be carry-over from other donors' samples. CDR3 bases: TGTGCCAGCAGCCCGAGGGGGACGGGGAACACTGAAGCTTTCTTT. Amino acid sequence: CASSPRGTGNTEAFF.